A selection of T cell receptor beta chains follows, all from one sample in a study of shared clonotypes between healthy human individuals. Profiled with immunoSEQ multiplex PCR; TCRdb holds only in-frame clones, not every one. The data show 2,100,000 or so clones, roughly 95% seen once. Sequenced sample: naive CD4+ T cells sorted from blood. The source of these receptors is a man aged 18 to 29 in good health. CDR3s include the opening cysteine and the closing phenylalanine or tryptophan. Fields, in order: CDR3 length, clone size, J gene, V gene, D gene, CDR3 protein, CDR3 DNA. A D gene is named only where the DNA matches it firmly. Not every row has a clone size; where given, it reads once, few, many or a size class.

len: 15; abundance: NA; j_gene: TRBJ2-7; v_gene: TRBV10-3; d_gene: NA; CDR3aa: CAISETGDRFNEQYF; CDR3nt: TGTGCCATCAGTGAGACGGGCGACAGGTTTAACGAGCAGTACTTC
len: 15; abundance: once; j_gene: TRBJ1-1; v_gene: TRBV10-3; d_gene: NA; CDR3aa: CAISESMFAGGEAFF; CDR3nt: TGTGCCATCAGTGAGTCGATGTTTGCAGGAGGCGAAGCTTTCTTT
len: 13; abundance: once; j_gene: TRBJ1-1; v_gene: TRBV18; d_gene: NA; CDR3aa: CASSPLHNTEAFF; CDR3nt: TGTGCCAGCTCACCGTTACACAACACTGAAGCTTTCTTT
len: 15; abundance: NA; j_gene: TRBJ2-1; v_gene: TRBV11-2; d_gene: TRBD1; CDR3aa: CASSLGGTGYNEQFF; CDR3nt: TGTGCCAGCAGCTTAGGCGGGACAGGTTACAATGAGCAGTTCTTC
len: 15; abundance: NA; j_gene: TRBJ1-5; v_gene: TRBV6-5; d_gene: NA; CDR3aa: CASRLDRLSNQPQHF; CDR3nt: TGTGCCAGCAGACTTGACAGGTTGAGCAATCAGCCCCAGCATTTT
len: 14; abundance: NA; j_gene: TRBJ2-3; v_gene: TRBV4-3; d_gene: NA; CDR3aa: CASSLLLGADTQYF; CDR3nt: TGCGCCAGCAGCCTCCTATTGGGGGCGGATACGCAGTATTTT
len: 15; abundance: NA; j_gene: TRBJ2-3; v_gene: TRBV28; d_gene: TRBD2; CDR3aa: CASSFGAGGRNTQYF; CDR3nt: TGTGCCAGCAGTTTCGGAGCGGGGGGTCGAAATACGCAGTATTTT
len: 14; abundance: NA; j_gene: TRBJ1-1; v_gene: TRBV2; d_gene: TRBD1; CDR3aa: CASSMTGAYTEAFF; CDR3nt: TGTGCCAGCAGTATGACAGGGGCCTACACTGAAGCTTTCTTT
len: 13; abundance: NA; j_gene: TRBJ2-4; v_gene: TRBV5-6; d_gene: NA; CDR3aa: CASSLGTSSGLYF; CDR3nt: TGTGCCAGCAGCCTGGGGACCTCCTCAGGGCTGTACTTC
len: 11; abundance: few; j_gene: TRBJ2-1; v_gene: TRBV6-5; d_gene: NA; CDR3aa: CASSYLNEQFF; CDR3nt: TGTGCCAGCAGTTACTTGAATGAGCAGTTCTTC
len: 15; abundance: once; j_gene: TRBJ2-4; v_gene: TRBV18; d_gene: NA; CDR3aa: CASSPSIVAKNIQYF; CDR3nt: TGTGCCAGCTCACCGTCGATAGTAGCCAAAAACATTCAGTACTTC
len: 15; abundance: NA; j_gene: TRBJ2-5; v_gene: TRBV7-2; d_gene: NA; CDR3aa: CASSSLSFGKETQYF; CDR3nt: TGTGCCAGCAGCTCCCTATCATTTGGGAAAGAGACCCAGTACTTC
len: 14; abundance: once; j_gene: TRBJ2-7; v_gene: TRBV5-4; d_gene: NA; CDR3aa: CASSQVTPAHEQYF; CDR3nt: TGTGCCAGCAGCCAAGTAACTCCCGCCCACGAGCAGTACTTC
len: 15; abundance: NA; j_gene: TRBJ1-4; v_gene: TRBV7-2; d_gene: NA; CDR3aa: CASSLTAGGGEKLFF; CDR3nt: TGTGCCAGCAGCCTAACGGCGGGGGGAGGTGAAAAACTGTTTTTT
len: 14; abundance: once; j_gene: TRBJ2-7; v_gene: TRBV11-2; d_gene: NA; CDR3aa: CASSLVGASGEQYF; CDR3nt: TGTGCCAGCAGCTTAGTGGGGGCCTCGGGAGAGCAGTACTTC
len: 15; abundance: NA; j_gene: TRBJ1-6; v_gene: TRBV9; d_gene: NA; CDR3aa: CASSVEGHYNSPLHF; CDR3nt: TGTGCCAGCAGCGTCGAGGGGCACTATAATTCACCCCTCCACTTT
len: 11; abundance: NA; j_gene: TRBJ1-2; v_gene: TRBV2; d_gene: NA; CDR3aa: CASTANYGYTF; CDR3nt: TGTGCCAGCACAGCGAACTATGGCTACACCTTC
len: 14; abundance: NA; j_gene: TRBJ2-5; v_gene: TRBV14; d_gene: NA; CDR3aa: CQEYEGVGQETQYF; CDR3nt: TGCCAAGAATACGAGGGGGTGGGTCAAGAGACCCAGTACTTC
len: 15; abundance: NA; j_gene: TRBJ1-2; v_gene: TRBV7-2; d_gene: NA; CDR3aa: CASSAVSQSLGGYTF; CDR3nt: TGTGCCAGCAGCGCCGTTTCTCAATCTTTAGGAGGCTACACCTTC
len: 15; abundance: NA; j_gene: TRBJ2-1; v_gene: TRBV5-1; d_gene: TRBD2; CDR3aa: CASSLEAAGVNEQFF; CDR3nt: TGCGCCAGCAGCTTGGAGGCAGCGGGAGTCAATGAGCAGTTCTTC
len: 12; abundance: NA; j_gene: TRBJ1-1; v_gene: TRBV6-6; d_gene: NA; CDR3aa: CASSSSGTEAFF; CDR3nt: TGTGCCAGCAGTTCGAGCGGCACTGAAGCTTTCTTT
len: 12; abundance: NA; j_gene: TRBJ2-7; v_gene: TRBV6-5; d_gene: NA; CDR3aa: CATGTFSYEQYF; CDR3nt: TGTGCCACCGGGACATTCTCCTACGAGCAGTACTTC
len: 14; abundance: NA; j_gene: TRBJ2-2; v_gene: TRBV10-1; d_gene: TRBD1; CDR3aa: CASMGQGRAGELFF; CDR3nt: TGCGCCAGCATGGGACAGGGAAGGGCCGGGGAGCTGTTTTTT
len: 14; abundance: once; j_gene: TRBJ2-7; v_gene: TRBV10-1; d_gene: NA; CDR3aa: CASSDGLKTAEQYF; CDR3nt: TGCGCCAGCAGTGACGGCCTCAAAACCGCCGAGCAGTACTTC
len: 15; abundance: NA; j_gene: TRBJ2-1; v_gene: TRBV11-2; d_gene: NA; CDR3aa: CASSLAAGVVNEQFF; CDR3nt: TGTGCCAGCAGCTTAGCGGCAGGGGTAGTAAATGAGCAGTTCTTC
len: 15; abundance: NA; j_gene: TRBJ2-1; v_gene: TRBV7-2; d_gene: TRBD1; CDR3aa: CASSLGDRSRNEQFF; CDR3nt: TGTGCCAGCAGCTTAGGGGACAGGTCGCGGAATGAGCAGTTCTTC
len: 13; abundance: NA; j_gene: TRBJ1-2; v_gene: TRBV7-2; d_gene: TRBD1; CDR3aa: CASSPGQIYGYTF; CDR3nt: TGTGCCAGCAGCCCGGGACAGATCTATGGCTACACCTTC
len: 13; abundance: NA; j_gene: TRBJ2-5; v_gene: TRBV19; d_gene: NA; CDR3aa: CASSIAAGRTQYF; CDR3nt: TGTGCCAGTAGTATAGCTGCGGGGAGGACCCAGTACTTC
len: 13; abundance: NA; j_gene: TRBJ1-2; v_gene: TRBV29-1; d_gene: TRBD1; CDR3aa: CSVATGGDYGYTF; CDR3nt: TGCAGCGTTGCAACAGGGGGCGACTATGGCTACACCTTC
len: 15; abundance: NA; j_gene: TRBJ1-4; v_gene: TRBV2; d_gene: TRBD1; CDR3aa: CASRDQGAINEKLFF; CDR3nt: TGTGCCAGCAGAGATCAGGGGGCGATTAATGAAAAACTGTTTTTT
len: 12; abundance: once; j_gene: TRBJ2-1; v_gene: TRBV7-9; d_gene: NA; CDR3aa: CASSLNDLEQFF; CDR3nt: TGTGCCAGCAGCTTAAACGACCTAGAGCAGTTCTTC
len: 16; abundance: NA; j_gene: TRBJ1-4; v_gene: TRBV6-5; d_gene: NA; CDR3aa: CASSYSFKKGAEKLFF; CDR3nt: TGTGCCAGCAGTTACTCTTTTAAAAAAGGGGCTGAAAAACTGTTTTTT
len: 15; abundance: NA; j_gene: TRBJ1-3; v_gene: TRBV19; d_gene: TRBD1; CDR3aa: CASTRDRTSGNTIYF; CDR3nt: TGTGCCAGTACCCGGGACAGAACCTCTGGAAACACCATATATTTT
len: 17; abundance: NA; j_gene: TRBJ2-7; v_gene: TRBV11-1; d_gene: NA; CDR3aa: CASSLARAGEPLGEQYF; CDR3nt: TGTGCCAGCAGCTTAGCGCGGGCAGGGGAGCCGCTTGGCGAGCAGTACTTC
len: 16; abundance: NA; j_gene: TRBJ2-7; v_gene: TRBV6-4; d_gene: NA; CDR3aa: CASSDSKGREIYEQYF; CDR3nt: TGTGCCAGCAGTGACTCGAAAGGCAGGGAGATCTACGAGCAGTACTTC
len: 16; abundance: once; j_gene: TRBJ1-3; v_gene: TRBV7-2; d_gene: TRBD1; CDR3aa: CASSSQQGLIGNTIYF; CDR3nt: TGTGCCAGCAGCTCTCAACAGGGGTTGATCGGAAACACCATATATTTT
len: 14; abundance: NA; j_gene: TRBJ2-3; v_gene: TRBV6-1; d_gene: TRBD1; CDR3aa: CASSLTGKGDTQYF; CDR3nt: TGTGCCAGCAGTTTGACAGGGAAGGGCGATACGCAGTATTTT
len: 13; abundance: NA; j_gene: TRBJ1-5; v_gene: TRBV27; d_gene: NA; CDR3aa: CASSLTTNQPQHF; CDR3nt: TGTGCCAGCAGTTTAACTACCAATCAGCCCCAGCATTTT
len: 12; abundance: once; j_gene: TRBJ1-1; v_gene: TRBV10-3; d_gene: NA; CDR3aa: CATQDLYTEAFF; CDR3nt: TGTGCCACTCAAGATTTGTACACTGAAGCTTTCTTT
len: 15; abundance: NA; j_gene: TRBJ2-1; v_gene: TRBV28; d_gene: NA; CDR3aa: CASSFPVGHYNEQFF; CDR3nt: TGTGCCAGCAGTTTCCCCGTTGGACACTACAATGAGCAGTTCTTC
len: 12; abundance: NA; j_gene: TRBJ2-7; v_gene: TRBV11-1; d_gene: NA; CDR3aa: CASSLQSYEQYF; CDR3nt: TGTGCCAGCAGCTTACAGTCCTACGAGCAGTACTTC
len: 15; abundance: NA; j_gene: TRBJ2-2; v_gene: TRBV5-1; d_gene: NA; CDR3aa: CASSLGTENTGELFF; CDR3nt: TGCGCCAGCAGCCTAGGGACGGAAAACACCGGGGAGCTGTTTTTT
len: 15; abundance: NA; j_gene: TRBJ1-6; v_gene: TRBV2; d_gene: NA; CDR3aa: CASGSASSYNSPLHF; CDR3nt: TGTGCCAGCGGGTCGGCTAGCTCCTATAATTCACCCCTCCACTTT